This is a list of T cell receptor beta chains from one sample in a study of CD8+CD57+ T cells in acquired aplastic anemia. One entry per CDR3 protein, called by TCRdb with MiXCR from the reads. The sample holds more than 70,000 distinct CDR3 sequences, around 70% seen once. Sequenced input: sorted CD4+, CD8+, or CD8+CD57+ T cells (not recorded which) from PBMCs. The source of these receptors is a human donor with aplastic anemia. The CDR3 runs from the conserved cysteine through the conserved F or W. D genes are given only for firm matches. Some rows have no size entry. The others give once, few or many, or a class for an expanded clone.

TRBV15	TRBD1	few	TRBJ1-1	CATSAKQGANTEAFF	TGTGCCACCAGCGCGAAACAGGGGGCGAACACTGAAGCTTTCTTT
TRBV10-2	NA	NA	TRBJ1-1	CASSEGSLEAFF	TGCGCCAGCAGTGAGGGAAGCCTCGAAGCTTTCTTT
TRBV2	NA	NA	TRBJ1-2	CASSEGLSTHYGYTF	TGTGCCAGCAGTGAAGGCCTATCCACCCACTATGGCTACACCTTC
TRBV2	NA	NA	TRBJ1-1	CASRPSVEAFF	TGTGCCAGTAGACCCAGCGTTGAAGCTTTCTTT
TRBV24-1	NA	once	TRBJ1-2	CATSDSRGGYTF	TGTGCCACCAGTGATTCAAGGGGAGGCTACACCTTC
TRBV7-8	NA	NA	TRBJ2-5	CASRRTIQETQYF	TGTGCCAGCAGACGGACTATCCAAGAGACCCAGTACTTC
TRBV15	NA	NA	TRBJ2-1	CATSREPRGSAYEQFF	TGTGCCACCAGCAGAGAACCCAGGGGATCTGCCTATGAGCAGTTCTTC
TRBV7-3	TRBD1	NA	TRBJ1-2	CASSSGTGNGYTF	TGTGCCAGCAGCTCCGGGACAGGGAACGGCTACACCTTC
TRBV15	TRBD2	once	TRBJ2-5	CATSRDGTSGRAQGETQYF	TGTGCCACCAGCAGGGACGGGACTAGCGGGAGGGCCCAGGGGGAGACCCAGTACTTC
TRBV7-8	TRBD1	NA	TRBJ2-7	CASSLTGTGAREQYF	TGTGCCAGCAGCCTTACCGGGACAGGGGCCCGGGAGCAGTACTTC
TRBV7-6	NA	few	TRBJ2-7	CASSLARAYEQYF	TGTGCCAGCAGCTTAGCTCGCGCCTACGAGCAGTACTTC
TRBV2	NA	NA	TRBJ2-5	CASSEFGLGQETQYF	TGTGCCAGCAGTGAATTTGGGTTGGGACAAGAGACCCAGTACTTC
TRBV10-3	NA	NA	TRBJ2-3	CAISEGGIGADTQYF	TGTGCCATCAGTGAGGGGGGGATTGGGGCAGATACGCAGTATTTC
TRBV20-1	NA	NA	TRBJ1-5	CSAPQGNLNQPQHF	TGCAGTGCTCCACAGGGAAACCTAAATCAGCCCCAGCATTTT
TRBV9	NA	many	TRBJ1-1	CASVGENTEAFF	TGTGCCAGTGTGGGTGAGAACACTGAAGCTTTCTTT
TRBV7-8	TRBD2	NA	TRBJ2-5	CATAGGQETQYF	TGTGCCACTGCGGGGGGGCAAGAGACCCAGTACTTC
TRBV6-1	TRBD1	NA	TRBJ2-7	CASSRDRQYEQYF	TGTGCCAGCAGTCGGGACAGGCAGTACGAGCAGTACTTC
TRBV7-9	NA	NA	TRBJ2-3	CASSVRDGTDTQYF	TGTGCCAGCAGCGTCCGGGACGGCACAGATACGCAGTATTTT
TRBV2	NA	few	TRBJ2-5	CASSAQLNRRGSQETQYF	TGTGCCAGCAGTGCTCAATTAAATCGTAGAGGAAGTCAAGAGACCCAGTACTTC
TRBV7-7	TRBD2	NA	TRBJ2-5	CASSPLAGGQETQYF	TGTGCCAGCAGCCCTCTAGCGGGAGGCCAAGAGACCCAGTACTTC
TRBV5-1	NA	NA	TRBJ1-5	CASSPGTTSNQPQHF	TGCGCCAGCAGCCCCGGGACAACGAGCAATCAGCCCCAGCATTTT
TRBV2	NA	NA	TRBJ1-2	CASSDNWIYGFNF	TGTGCCAGCAGTGATAACTGGATCTATGGCTTCAACTTC
TRBV20-1	TRBD1	NA	TRBJ2-1	CSAGTDRSGHEQFF	TGCAGTGCTGGAACGGACAGGTCTGGTCATGAGCAGTTCTTC
TRBV4-1	TRBD2	NA	TRBJ2-7	CASSQEGDYLYEQYF	TGCGCCAGCAGCCAAGAGGGGGACTACCTCTACGAGCAGTACTTC
TRBV20-1	TRBD2	NA	TRBJ2-5	CSARGLAGEETQYF	TGCAGTGCTAGAGGACTAGCGGGGGAAGAGACCCAGTACTTC
TRBV7-2	TRBD1	NA	TRBJ2-7	CASAPGQGVPYF	TGTGCCTCGGCCCCCGGGCAGGGGGTTCCGTACTTC
TRBV7-9	NA	few	TRBJ1-6	CASSRWSSPLHF	TGTGCCAGCAGCCGTTGGAGTTCACCCCTCCACTTT
TRBV10-3	TRBD1	few	TRBJ2-7	CAISEGQGDEQYF	TGTGCCATCAGTGAGGGACAGGGGGACGAGCAGTACTTC
TRBV24-1	NA	NA	TRBJ2-1	CATSLGVADTDEQFF	TGTGCCACCAGTTTGGGGGTAGCGGATACGGATGAGCAGTTCTTC
TRBV15	NA	NA	TRBJ2-7	CATSSGYEQYF	TGTGCCACCAGCTCGGGCTACGAGCAGTACTTC
TRBV29-1	NA	NA	TRBJ1-5	CSVRRGGNQPQHF	TGCAGCGTTAGACGGGGAGGCAATCAGCCCCAGCATTTT
TRBV9	NA	NA	TRBJ1-2	CASSVPQPGYTF	TGTGCCAGCAGCGTCCCCCAGCCCGGCTACACCTTC
TRBV20-1	TRBD1	NA	TRBJ1-2	CSAQGTGGYTF	TGCAGTGCTCAAGGGACAGGGGGCTACACCTTC
TRBV20-1	TRBD1	NA	TRBJ2-5	CSVTGRAGETQYF	TGCAGTGTGACAGGGAGAGCAGGAGAGACCCAGTACTTC
TRBV2	NA	NA	TRBJ2-6	CASMGSGHSGANVLTF	TGTGCCAGCATGGGATCGGGACACTCTGGGGCCAACGTCCTGACTTTC
TRBV14	NA	NA	TRBJ2-3	CASSYYLQGDTQYF	TGTGCCAGCAGCTACTATCTACAGGGAGATACGCAGTATTTT
TRBV15	NA	NA	TRBJ2-3	CATSRLAPIGTDTQYF	TGTGCCACCAGCAGACTAGCCCCTATTGGCACAGATACGCAGTATTTT
TRBV12-3/TRBV12-4	TRBD1	NA	TRBJ2-1	CASSSIKPDRENYFVQFF	TGTGCCAGCAGTTCGATTAAACCTGACAGGGAAAACTACTTTGTGCAGTTCTTC
TRBV6-1	NA	NA	TRBJ2-3	CASSGDGTDTQYF	TGTGCCAGCAGTGGGGACGGCACAGATACGCAGTATTTT
TRBV29-1	TRBD2	few	TRBJ2-7	CSQGEGLYEQYF	TGCAGCCAAGGGGAGGGGCTCTACGAGCAGTACTTC
TRBV2	NA	few	TRBJ1-6	CASSESPSALPLHF	TGTGCCAGCAGTGAGTCTCCCAGTGCGCTTCCCCTCCACTTT
TRBV24-1	NA	NA	TRBJ1-2	CATSDSRWGEGYTF	TGTGCCACCAGTGATAGTAGATGGGGCGAAGGCTACACCTTC
TRBV9	NA	once	TRBJ1-4	CASSPDSEREKLFF	TGTGCCAGCAGCCCCGACAGTGAGAGGGAAAAACTGTTTTTT
TRBV2	TRBD1	NA	TRBJ2-7	CASSQGTGGFYEQYF	TGTGCCAGCAGCCAAGGGACAGGGGGATTTTACGAGCAGTACTTC
TRBV9	NA	many	TRBJ2-5	CASSVGGETQYF	TGTGCCAGCAGCGTAGGGGGAGAGACCCAGTACTTC
TRBV7-9	TRBD1	NA	TRBJ1-4	CASSPGQAGNEKLFF	TGTGCCAGCAGCCCCGGACAGGCCGGTAATGAAAAACTGTTTTTT
TRBV19	NA	NA	TRBJ1-5	CASSHIGGPQHF	TGTGCCAGTAGCCATATCGGGGGGCCCCAGCATTTT
TRBV29-1	NA	NA	TRBJ1-4	CSVLAGEKLFF	TGCAGCGTTCTAGCCGGAGAAAAACTGTTTTTT
TRBV19	TRBD2	NA	TRBJ2-2	CASRGLAGGAGELFF	TGTGCCAGTAGGGGACTAGCGGGGGGAGCCGGGGAGCTGTTTTTT
TRBV15	NA	NA	TRBJ2-7	CATGSGRQLNEQYF	TGTGCCACCGGGTCGGGTAGGCAACTTAACGAGCAGTACTTC
TRBV20-1	NA	NA	TRBJ1-2	CSASVWQAYTF	TGCAGTGCTAGTGTCTGGCAGGCCTACACCTTC
TRBV7-9	NA	NA	TRBJ1-4	CASEGRTNEKLFF	TGTGCCAGCGAAGGCAGGACTAATGAAAAACTGTTTTTT
TRBV19	NA	NA	TRBJ1-6	CASSIGPGLNNSPLHF	TGTGCCAGTAGTATTGGGCCGGGGCTCAATAATTCACCCCTCCACTTT
TRBV9	NA	few	TRBJ2-7	CASSPREGRDGEQYF	TGTGCCAGCAGCCCAAGAGAGGGCAGGGACGGCGAGCAGTACTTC
TRBV20-1	TRBD2	NA	TRBJ2-7	CSARASGGYEQYF	TGCAGTGCTAGAGCCAGCGGGGGGTACGAGCAGTACTTC
TRBV27	TRBD1	NA	TRBJ2-7	CASSYQPGQVSYEQYF	TGTGCCAGCAGTTACCAACCGGGACAGGTCTCCTACGAGCAGTACTTC
TRBV29-1	NA	NA	TRBJ2-5	CSVEVLPPLETQYF	TGCAGCGTTGAAGTTCTGCCCCCCCTAGAGACCCAGTACTTC